The present T cell receptor (beta chain) was sequenced within a study of shared clonotypes between healthy human individuals. The overall study: Per donor, three plates held CD4 naive cells, three held CD4 memory, two held CD8 naive and one held CD8 memory. Study-level findings and limits: Only blood underwent sampling, and tissue repertoires likely differ.

All donors qualified as healthy HIV-negative adults and had experienced no recent acute infections or vaccinations. Negatively enriched CD4+ T cells were divided by CD45RA into naive and memory. Notes on this clone: Antigen specificity is unknown.

Data came from immunoSEQ multiplex PCR; TCRdb stores just in-frame clones and leaves some out. The sample includes roughly 2.5 million clones, approximately 94% seen only once; the top ten take over 0.12%. Sequenced sample: naive CD4+ T cells sorted from blood. The subset denotes: CD45RA+ positively selected. The receptor was derived from a man younger than 35 in good health.

This CDR3 reads CASSIRTGDTGELFF. The CDR3 DNA reads TGTGCCAGCTCAATCCGGACAGGGGACACCGGGGAGCTGTTTTTT. The V gene is TRBV18, the J gene TRBJ2-2; 9 nucleotides match TRBD1. The V gene's germline CDR1 is KGHSH and CDR2 LQKENI. With 5 bases clipped from V and 3 bases from J, the junction kept 4 bases outside the gene matches. The CDR3 totals 15 residues. The variable domain in full, completed from reference TRBV18 and TRBJ2-2, reads NAGVMQNPRHLVRRRGQEARLRCSPMKGHSHVYWYRQLPEEGLKFMVYLQKENIIDESGMPKERFSAEFPKEGPSILRIQQVVRGDSAAYFCASSIRTGDTGELFFGEGSRLTVL.